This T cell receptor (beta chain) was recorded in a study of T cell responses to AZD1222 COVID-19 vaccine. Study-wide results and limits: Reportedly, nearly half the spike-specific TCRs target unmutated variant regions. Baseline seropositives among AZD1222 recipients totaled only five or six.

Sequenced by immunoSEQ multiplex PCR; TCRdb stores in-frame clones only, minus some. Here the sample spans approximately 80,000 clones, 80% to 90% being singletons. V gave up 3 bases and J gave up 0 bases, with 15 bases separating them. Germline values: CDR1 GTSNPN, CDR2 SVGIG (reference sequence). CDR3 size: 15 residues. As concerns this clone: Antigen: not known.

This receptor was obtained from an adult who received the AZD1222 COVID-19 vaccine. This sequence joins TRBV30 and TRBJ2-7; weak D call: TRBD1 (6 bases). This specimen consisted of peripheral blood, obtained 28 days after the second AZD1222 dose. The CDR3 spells CAWSPPDRISYEQYF. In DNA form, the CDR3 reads TGTGCCTGGAGCCCACCCGACAGGATCTCCTACGAGCAGTACTTC.